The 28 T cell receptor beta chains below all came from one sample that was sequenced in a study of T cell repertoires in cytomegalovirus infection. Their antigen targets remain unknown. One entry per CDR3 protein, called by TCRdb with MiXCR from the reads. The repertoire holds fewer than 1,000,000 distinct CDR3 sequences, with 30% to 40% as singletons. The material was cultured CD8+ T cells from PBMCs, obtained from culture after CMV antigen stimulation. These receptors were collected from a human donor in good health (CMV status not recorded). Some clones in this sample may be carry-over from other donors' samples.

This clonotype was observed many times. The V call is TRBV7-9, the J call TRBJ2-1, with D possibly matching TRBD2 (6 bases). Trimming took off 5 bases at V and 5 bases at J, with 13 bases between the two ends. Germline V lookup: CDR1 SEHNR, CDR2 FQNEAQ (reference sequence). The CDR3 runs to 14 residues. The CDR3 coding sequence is TGTGCCAGCAGCCCCCCGACTAGTAACAATGAGCAGTTCTTC. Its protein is CASSPPTSNNEQFF.

The CDR3 coding sequence is TGCAGTGCAATCCGGGCGACATCCCGTCAAGAGACCCAGTACTTC. Translated: CSAIRATSRQETQYF. This sequence joins TRBV20-1 and TRBJ2-5, with unresolved D. Germline V gene sequence: CDR1 DFQATT, CDR2 SNEGSKA (reference sequence). The CDR3 totals 15 residues. Trimming cost V 6 bases and J 2 bases, with 19 bases left between them.

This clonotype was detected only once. CDR3 in DNA: TGTGCCACCAGCTCCACTGGGATCAGCGGAGAGACCCAGTACTTC. Protein: CATSSTGISGETQYF. The chain is built from TRBV24-1 and TRBJ2-5; D possibly corresponds to TRBD2 (5 bases). The CDR3 spans 15 residues. Germline lookup yields CDR1 KGHDR and CDR2 SFDVKD. V dropped 7 bases and J dropped 4 bases, with 18 bases sitting between them.

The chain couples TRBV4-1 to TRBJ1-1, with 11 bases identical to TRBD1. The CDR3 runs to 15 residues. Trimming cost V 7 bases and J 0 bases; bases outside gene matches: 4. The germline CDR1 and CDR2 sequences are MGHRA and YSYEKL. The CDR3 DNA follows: TGCGCCAGCACCCGGACAGGGGGCATGAACACTGAAGCTTTCTTT. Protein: CASTRTGGMNTEAFF.

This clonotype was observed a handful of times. CDR3 DNA sequence: TGTGCCAGCAGCCCAAACTCCGAGACTAGCGGCCGGCCGGAGACCCAGTACTTC. Translating it yields CASSPNSETSGRPETQYF. V gene TRBV11-2 combines with J gene TRBJ2-5, with TRBD2 identical over 9 bases. CDR3 length: 18 residues. Germline-derived CDR1 and CDR2 are SGHAT and FQNNGV. Trimming at V came to 5 bases and at J to 5 bases, leaving 18 bases not matched to a gene.

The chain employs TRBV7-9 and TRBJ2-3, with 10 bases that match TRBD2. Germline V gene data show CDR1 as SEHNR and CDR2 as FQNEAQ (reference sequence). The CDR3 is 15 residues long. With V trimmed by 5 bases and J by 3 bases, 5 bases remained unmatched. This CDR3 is CASSPAGGWTDTQYF. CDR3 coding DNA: TGTGCCAGCAGCCCAGCGGGGGGGTGGACAGATACGCAGTATTTT.

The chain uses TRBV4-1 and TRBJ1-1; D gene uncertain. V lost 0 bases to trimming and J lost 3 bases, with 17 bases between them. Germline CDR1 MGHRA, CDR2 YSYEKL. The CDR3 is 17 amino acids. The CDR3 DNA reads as TGCGCCAGCAGCCAAGACGGACTCGGGAGGATTGACACTGAAGCTTTCTTT. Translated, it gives CASSQDGLGRIDTEAFF.

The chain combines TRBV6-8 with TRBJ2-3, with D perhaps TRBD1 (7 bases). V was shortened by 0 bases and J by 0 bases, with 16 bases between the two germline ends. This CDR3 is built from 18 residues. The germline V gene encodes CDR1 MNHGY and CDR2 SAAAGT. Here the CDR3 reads CASSYSNPGGSSTDTQYF. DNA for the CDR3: TGTGCCAGCAGTTACTCGAATCCAGGGGGGTCTAGCACAGATACGCAGTATTTT.

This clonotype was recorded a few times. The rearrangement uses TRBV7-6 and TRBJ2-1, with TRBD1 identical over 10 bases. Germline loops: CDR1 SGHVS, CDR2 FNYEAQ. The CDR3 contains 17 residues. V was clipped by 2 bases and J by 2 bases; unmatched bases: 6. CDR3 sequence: CASSLSVGTGAYNEQFF. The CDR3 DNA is TGTGCCAGCAGCTTAAGTGTCGGGACAGGGGCCTACAATGAGCAGTTCTTC.

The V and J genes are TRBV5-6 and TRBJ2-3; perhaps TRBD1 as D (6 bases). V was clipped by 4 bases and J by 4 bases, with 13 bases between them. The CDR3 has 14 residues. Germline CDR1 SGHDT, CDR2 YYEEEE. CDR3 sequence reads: CASSLDRPADTQYF. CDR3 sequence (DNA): TGTGCCAGCAGCCTAGACAGGCCCGCAGATACGCAGTATTTT.

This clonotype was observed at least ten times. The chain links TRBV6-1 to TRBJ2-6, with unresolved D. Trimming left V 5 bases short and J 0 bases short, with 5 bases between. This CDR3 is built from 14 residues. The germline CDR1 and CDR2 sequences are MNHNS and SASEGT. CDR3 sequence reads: CASSSTSGANVLTF. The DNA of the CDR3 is TGTGCCAGCAGTTCGACCTCTGGGGCCAACGTCCTGACTTTC.

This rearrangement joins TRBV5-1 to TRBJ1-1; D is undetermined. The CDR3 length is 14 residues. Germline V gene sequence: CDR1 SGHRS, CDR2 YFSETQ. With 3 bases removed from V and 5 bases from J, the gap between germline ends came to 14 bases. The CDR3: CASSSIIPGTEAFF. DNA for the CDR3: TGCGCCAGCAGCTCGATCATCCCAGGAACTGAAGCTTTCTTT.

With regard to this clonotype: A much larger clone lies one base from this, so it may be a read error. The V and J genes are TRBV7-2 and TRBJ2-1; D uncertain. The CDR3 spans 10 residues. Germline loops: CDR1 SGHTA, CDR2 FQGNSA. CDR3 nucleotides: TGTGTCAGCCAAGGCACTGAGCAGTTCTTC. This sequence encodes CVSQGTEQFF.

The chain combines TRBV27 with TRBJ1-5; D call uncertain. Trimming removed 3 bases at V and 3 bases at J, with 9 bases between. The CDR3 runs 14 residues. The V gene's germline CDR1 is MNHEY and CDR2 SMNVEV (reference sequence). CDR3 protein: CASSLSQFNQPQHF. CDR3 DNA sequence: TGTGCCAGCAGTTTGTCCCAATTCAATCAGCCCCAGCATTTT.

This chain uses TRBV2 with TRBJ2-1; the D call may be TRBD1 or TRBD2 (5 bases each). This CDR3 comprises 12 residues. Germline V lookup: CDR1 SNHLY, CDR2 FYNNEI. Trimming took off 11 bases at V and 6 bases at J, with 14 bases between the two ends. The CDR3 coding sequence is TGTGCCGGGCCGAGGGGCGCCAATGAGCAGTTCTTC. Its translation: CAGPRGANEQFF.

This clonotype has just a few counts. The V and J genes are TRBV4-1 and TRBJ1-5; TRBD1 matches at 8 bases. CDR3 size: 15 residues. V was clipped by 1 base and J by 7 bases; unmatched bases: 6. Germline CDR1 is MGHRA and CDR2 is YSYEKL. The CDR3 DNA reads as TGCGCCAGCAGCCAAGTTAAGGGACAGGCGCAGCCCCAGCATTTT. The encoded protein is CASSQVKGQAQPQHF.

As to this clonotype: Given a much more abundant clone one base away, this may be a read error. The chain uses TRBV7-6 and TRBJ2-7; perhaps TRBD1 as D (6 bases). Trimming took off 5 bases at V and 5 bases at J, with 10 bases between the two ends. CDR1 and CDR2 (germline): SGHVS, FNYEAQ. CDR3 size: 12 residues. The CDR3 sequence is CASSRNRDEQYF. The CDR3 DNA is TGTGCCAGCAGCCGCAACAGGGACGAGCAGTACTTC.

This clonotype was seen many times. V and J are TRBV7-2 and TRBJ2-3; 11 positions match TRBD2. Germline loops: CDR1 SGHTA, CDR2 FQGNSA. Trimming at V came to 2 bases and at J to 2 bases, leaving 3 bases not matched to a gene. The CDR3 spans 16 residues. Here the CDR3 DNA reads TGTGCCAGCAGCTTACTAGCGGGGGGTACCACAGATACGCAGTATTTT. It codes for CASSLLAGGTTDTQYF.

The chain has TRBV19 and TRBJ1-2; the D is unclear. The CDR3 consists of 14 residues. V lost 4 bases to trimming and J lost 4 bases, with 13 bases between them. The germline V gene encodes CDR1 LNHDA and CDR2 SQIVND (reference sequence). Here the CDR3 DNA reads TGTGCCAGTAGTAGGCCAGACCAGCTCTATGGCTACACCTTC. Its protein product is CASSRPDQLYGYTF.

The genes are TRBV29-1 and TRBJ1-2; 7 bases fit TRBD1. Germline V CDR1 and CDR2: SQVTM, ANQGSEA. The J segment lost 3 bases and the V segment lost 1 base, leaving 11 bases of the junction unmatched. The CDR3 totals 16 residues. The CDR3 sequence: CSVEVLPGQLHYGYTF. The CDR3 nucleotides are TGCAGCGTTGAAGTTCTACCGGGACAGCTACACTATGGCTACACCTTC.

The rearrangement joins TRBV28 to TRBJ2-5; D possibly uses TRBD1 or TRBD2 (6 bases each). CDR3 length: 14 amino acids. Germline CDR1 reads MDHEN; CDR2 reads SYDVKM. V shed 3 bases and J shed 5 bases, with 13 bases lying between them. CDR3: CASSLVQGRETQYF. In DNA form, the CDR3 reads TGTGCCAGCAGTTTGGTCCAGGGGAGGGAGACCCAGTACTTC.

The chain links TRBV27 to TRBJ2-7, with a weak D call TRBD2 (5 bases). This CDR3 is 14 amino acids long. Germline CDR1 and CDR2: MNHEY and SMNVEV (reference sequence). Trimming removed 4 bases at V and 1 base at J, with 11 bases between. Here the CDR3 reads CASSSRRRSYEQYV. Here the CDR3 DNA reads TGTGCCAGCAGTTCTCGGAGGCGATCCTACGAGCAGTACGTC.

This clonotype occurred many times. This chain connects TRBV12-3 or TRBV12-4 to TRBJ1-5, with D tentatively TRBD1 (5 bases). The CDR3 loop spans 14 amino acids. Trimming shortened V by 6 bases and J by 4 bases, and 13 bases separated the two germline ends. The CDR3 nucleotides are TGTGCCAGCAGCCGGGGACGGCCTAATCAGCCCCAGCATTTT. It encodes CASSRGRPNQPQHF.

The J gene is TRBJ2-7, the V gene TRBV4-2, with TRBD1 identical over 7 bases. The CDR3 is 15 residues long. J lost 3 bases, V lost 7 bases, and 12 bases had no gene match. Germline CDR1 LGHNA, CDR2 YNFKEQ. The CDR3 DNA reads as TGTGCCAGCACCCTAACCGGGACAGCAGGCTACGAGCAGTACTTC. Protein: CASTLTGTAGYEQYF.

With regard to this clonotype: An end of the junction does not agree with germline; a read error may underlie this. The CDR3, as DNA: TGTGCCAGCAGCGCTACCCCTGTCTACGGGCAGTACTTC. It yields the protein CASSATPVYGQYF. The chain employs TRBV7-6 and TRBJ2-7; D not resolved. Germline V lookup: CDR1 SGHVS, CDR2 FNYEAQ. This CDR3 contains 13 residues.

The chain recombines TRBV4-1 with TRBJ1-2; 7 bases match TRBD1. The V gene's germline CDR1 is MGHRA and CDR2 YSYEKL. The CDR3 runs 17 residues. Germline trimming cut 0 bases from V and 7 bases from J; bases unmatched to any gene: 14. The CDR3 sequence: CASSQDPNFDRDRGYTF. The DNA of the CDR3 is TGCGCCAGCAGCCAAGATCCCAACTTTGACAGGGATCGTGGCTACACCTTC.

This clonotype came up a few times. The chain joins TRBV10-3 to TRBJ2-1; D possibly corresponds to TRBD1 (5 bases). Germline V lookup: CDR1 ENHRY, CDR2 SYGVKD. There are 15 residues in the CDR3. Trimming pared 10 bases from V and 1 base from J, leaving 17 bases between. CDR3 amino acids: CATPLGKGSYNEQFF. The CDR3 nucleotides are TGTGCCACACCCCTTGGTAAGGGGTCCTACAATGAGCAGTTCTTC.

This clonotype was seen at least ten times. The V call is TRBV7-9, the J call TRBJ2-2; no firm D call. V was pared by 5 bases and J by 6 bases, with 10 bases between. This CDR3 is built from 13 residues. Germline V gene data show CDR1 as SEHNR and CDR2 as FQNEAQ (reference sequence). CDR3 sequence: CASSGLGAGELFF. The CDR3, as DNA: TGTGCCAGCAGCGGCTTGGGCGCCGGGGAGCTGTTTTTT.